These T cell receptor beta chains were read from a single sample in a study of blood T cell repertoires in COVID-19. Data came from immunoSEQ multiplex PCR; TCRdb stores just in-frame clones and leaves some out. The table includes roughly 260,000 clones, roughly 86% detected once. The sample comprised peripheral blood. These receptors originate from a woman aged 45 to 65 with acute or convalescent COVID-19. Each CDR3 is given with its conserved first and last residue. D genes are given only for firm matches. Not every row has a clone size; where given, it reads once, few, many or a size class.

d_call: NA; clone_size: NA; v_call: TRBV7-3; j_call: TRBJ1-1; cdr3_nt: TGTGCCAGCAGCTTAGCCCAGGCCGTGAACACTGAAGCTTTCTTT; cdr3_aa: CASSLAQAVNTEAFF
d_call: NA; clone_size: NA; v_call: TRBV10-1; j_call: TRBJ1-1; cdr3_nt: TGCGCCAGCAGTGAAGTGAGGACTCCGATAGGGTACACTGAAGCTTTCTTT; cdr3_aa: CASSEVRTPIGYTEAFF
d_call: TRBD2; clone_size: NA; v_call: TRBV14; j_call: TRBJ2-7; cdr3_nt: TGTGCCAGCAGCCGGGGACTAGCGGGGTACGAGCAGTACTTC; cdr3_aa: CASSRGLAGYEQYF
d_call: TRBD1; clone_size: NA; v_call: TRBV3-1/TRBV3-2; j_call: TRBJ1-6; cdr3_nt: TGTGCCAGCAGCCTCGGGACAGATAATTCACCCCTCCACTTT; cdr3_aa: CASSLGTDNSPLHF
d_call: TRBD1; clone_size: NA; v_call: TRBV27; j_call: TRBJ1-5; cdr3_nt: TGTGCCAGCCGCCCGGGACAGGACCCTATAGCCAATCAGCCCCAGCATTTT; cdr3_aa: CASRPGQDPIANQPQHF
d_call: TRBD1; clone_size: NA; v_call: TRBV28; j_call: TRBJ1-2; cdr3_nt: TGTGCCAGCAGTACCTCAGACAGGGGCGATGGCTACACCTTC; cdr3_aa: CASSTSDRGDGYTF
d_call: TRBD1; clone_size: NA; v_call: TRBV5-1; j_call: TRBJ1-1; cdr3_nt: TGCGCCAGCAGCTTGGATCGCAGGGGGCTTGTGAACACTGAAGCTTTCTTT; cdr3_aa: CASSLDRRGLVNTEAFF
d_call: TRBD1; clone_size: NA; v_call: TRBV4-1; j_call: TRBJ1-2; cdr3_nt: TGCGCCAGCAGGGACTCGACAGGGAACTATGGCTACACCTTC; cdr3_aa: CASRDSTGNYGYTF
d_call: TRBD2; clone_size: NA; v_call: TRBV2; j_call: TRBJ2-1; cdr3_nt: TGTGCCAGCACCGGACTAGCGGGGAATGAGCAGTTCTTC; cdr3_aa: CASTGLAGNEQFF
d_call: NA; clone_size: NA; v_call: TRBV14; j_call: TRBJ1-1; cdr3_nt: TGTGCCAGCAGCCCGGGGGGTGGCACTGGAGCTTTCTTT; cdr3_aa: CASSPGGGTGAFF
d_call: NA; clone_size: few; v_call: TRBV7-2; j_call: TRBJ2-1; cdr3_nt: TGTGCCAGCAGCTTAGAGATAAGAAGAGGTGATGAGCAGTTCTTC; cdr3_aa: CASSLEIRRGDEQFF
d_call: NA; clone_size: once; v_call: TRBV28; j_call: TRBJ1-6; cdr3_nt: TGTGCCAGCGTATTCAGCTCCTATAATTCACCCCTCCACTTT; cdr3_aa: CASVFSSYNSPLHF